The sequence of this T cell receptor (beta chain) was determined in a study of cytomegalovirus exposure and HLA in healthy donors. The study's findings and limits: In a later analysis, at a false discovery rate of 0.05, 16,951 TCR beta sequences matched HLA alleles.

Despite likely unrecorded immune exposures, the donors were nominally healthy at the time of sampling. Looked up from germline, CDR1 is MNHNS and CDR2 is SASEGT. The V segment lost 4 bases and the J segment 4 bases; nucleotides outside the gene matches: 2. The CDR3 has 13 amino acids. The PCR used 60 Vbeta and 13 Jbeta primers. Assay: immunoSEQ multiplex PCR; the TCRdb copy retains only in-frame clones and omits some. The ten top clones account for roughly 5%, within a sample of some 60,000 clones. About this clone: Its antigen is as yet unknown.

The sequence was collected from a man aged 25-45 years in good health and CMV-seropositive. Specimen: PBMCs. The gene calls are TRBV6-1 and TRBJ2-5; 8 bases map to TRBD2. This CDR3 is CASSGTSRETQYF. For the CDR3, the DNA is TGTGCCAGCAGTGGGACTAGCCGAGAGACCCAGTACTTC.